Described below is a single T cell receptor beta chain sequence and its context. The antigen remains unidentified. Clones were sequenced by immunoSEQ multiplex PCR, and TCRdb holds only the in-frame ones, with some missing. The sample has approximately 39,000 clones; roughly 76% are singletons. The data stem from a study of a mutant IDH1 vaccine in newly diagnosed glioma. Study-wide findings and caveats: It seemed that pseudoprogression was not linked to changes in the top peripheral T cell clonotypes.

The time point: week 5, during vaccination. In every dose of vaccine, 300 ug of mutant IDH1 20-mer peptide was given alongside topical imiquimod. V shed 4 bases and J shed 6 bases, with 18 bases lying between them. Per the germline V gene, CDR1 is MNHNY and CDR2 is SVGAGI (reference sequence). The CDR3 spans 15 residues. The TCR comes from a man aged 50 to 60 with glioma. This sample comprised PBMCs, obtained from a glioma patient whose treatment included an IDH1 peptide vaccine. This sequence joins TRBV6-6 and TRBJ1-2; D remains ambiguous. For the CDR3, the DNA is TGTGCCAGCAGTTTTATCCAGAAGGGCCCGGATGGCTACACCTTC. It translates to CASSFIQKGPDGYTF.